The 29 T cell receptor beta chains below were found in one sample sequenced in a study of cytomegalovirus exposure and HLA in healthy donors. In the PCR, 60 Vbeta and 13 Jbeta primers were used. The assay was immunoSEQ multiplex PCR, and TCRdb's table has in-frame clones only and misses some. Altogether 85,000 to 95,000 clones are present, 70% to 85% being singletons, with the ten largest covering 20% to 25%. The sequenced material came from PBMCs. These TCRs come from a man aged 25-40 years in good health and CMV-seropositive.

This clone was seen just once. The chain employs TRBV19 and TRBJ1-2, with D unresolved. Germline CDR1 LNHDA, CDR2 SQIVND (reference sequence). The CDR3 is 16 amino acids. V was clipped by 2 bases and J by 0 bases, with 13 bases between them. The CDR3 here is CASSIPGGTSNYGYTF. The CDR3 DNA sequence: TGTGCCAGTAGTATACCCGGCGGAACTTCTAACTATGGCTACACCTTC. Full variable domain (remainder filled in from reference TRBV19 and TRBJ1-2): DGGITQSPKYLFRKEGQNVTLSCEQNLNHDAMYWYRQDPGQGLRLIYYSQIVNDFQKGDIAEGYSVSREKKESFPLTVTSAQKNPTAFYLCASSIPGGTSNYGYTFGSGTRLTVV.

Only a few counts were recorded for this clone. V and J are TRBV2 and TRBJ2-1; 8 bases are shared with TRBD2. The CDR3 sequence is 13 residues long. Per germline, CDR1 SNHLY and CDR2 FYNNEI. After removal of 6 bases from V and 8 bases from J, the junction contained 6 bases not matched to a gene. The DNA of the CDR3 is TGTGCCAGCAGCGTGGGACTAGTCGATGAGCAGTTCTTC. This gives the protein CASSVGLVDEQFF. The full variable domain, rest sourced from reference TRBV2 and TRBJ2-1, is EPEVTQTPSHQVTQMGQEVILRCVPISNHLYFYWYRQILGQKVEFLVSFYNNEISEKSEIFDDQFSVERPDGSNFTLKIRSTKLEDSAMYFCASSVGLVDEQFFGPGTRLTVL.

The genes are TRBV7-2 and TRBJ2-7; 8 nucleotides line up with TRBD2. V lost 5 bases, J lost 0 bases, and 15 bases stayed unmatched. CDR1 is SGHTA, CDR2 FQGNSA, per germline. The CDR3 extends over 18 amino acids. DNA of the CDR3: TGTGCCAGCAGCCCCTGGGGGGTACTAGCGGACCTCTCCTACGAGCAGTACTTC. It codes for CASSPWGVLADLSYEQYF.

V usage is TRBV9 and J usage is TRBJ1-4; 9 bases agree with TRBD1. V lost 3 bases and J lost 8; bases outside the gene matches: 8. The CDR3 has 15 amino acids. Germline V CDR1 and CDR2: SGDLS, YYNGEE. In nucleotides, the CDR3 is TGTGCCAGCAGCGACGGGGGGACAGGGAGCGAAAAACTGTTTTTT. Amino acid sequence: CASSDGGTGSEKLFF.

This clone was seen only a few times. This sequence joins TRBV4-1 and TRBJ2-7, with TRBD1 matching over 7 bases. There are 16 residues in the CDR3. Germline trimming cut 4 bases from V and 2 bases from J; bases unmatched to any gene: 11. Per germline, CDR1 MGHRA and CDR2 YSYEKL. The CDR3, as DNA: TGCGCCAGCAGCCCACGATCCGGGACAGAGACCTACGAGCAGTACTTC. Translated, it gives CASSPRSGTETYEQYF.

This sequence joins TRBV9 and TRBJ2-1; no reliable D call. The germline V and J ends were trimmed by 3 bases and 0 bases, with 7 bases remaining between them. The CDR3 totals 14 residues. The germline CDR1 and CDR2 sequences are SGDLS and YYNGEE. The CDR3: CASSAYTSYNEQFF. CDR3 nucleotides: TGTGCCAGCAGCGCTTACACCTCCTACAATGAGCAGTTCTTC.

CDR3 sequence: CATSSSGKFYEQYF. CDR3 bases: TGTGCCACCAGCAGTAGCGGGAAATTCTACGAGCAGTACTTC. The chain carries TRBV15 and TRBJ2-7; 8 bases are shared with TRBD2. Trimming cost V 3 bases and J 3 bases; bases outside gene matches: 4. The CDR3 has 14 amino acids. Per the germline V gene, CDR1 is LNHNV and CDR2 is YYDKDF (reference sequence).

Written as DNA, the CDR3 is TGCGCCAGCGGACATACGGACCCCTTGAGGAGGGGAACTAACTATGGCTACACCTTC. It specifies CASGHTDPLRRGTNYGYTF. The V call is TRBV5-1, the J call TRBJ1-2, with a weak D call TRBD1 (5 bases). Trimming pared 7 bases from V and 0 bases from J, leaving 28 bases between. Germline-derived CDR1 and CDR2 are SGHRS and YFSETQ. CDR3 size: 19 residues.

CDR3 loop: CASGQGARNEQFF. The CDR3 bases are TGTGCCAGCGGACAGGGGGCAAGGAATGAGCAGTTCTTC. The chain uses TRBV6-5 and TRBJ2-1; 11 bases are a match to TRBD1. CDR1 and CDR2 from the germline V gene are MNHEY and SVGAGI. V shed 8 bases, J shed 7 bases, and the junction held 4 bases outside the gene matches. The CDR3 is 13 amino acids.

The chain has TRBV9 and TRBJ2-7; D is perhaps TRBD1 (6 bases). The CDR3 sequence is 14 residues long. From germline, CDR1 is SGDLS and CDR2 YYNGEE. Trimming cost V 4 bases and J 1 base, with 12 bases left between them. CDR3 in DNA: TGTGCCAGCAGCCCCTGGGACAATTCCTACGAGCAGTACTTC. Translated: CASSPWDNSYEQYF.

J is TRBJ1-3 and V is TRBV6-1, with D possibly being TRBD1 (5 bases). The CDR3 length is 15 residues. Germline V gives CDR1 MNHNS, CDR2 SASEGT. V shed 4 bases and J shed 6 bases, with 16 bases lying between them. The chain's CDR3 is CASSGAGIRENTIYF. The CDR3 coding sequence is TGTGCCAGCAGTGGGGCAGGGATTCGCGAAAACACCATATATTTT.

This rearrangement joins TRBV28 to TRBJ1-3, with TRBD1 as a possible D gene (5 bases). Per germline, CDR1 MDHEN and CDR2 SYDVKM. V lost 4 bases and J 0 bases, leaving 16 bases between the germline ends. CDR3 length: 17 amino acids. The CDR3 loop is CASSSATVDPSGNTIYF. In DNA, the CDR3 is TGTGCCAGCAGTTCCGCGACAGTGGACCCCTCTGGAAACACCATATATTTT.

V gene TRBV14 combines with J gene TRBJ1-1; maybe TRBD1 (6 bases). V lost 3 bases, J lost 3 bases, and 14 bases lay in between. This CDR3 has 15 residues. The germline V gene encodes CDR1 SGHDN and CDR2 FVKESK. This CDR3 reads CASSHRTVGHTEAFF. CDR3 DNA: TGTGCCAGCAGCCATCGGACAGTCGGGCACACTGAAGCTTTCTTT. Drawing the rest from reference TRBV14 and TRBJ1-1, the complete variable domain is EAGVTQFPSHSVIEKGQTVTLRCDPISGHDNLYWYRRVMGKEIKFLLHFVKESKQDESGMPNNRFLAERTGGTYSTLKVQPAELEDSGVYFCASSHRTVGHTEAFFGQGTRLTVV.

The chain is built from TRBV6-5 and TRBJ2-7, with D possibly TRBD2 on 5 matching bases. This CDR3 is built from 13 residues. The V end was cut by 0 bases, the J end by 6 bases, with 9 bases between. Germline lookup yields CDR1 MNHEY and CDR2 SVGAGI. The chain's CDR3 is CASSYSVSGEQYF. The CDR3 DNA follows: TGTGCCAGCAGTTACTCCGTCAGCGGCGAGCAGTACTTC.

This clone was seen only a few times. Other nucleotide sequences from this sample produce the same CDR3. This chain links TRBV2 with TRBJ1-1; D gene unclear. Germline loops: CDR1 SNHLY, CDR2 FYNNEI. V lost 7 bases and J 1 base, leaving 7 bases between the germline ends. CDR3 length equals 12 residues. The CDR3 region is CASKRENTEAFF. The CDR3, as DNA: TGTGCCAGCAAAAGAGAGAACACTGAAGCTTTCTTT.

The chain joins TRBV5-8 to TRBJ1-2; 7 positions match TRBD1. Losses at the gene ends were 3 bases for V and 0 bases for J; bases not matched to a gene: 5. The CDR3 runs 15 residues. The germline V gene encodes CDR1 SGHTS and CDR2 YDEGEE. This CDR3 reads CASSWGQFANYGYTF. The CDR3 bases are TGTGCCAGCAGCTGGGGACAGTTCGCTAACTATGGCTACACCTTC.

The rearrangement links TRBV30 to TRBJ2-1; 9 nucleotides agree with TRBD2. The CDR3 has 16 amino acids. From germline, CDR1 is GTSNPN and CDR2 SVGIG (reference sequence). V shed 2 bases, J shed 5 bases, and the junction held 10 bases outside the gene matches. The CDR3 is CAWSILLAGGDNEQFF. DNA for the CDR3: TGTGCCTGGAGTATCCTCTTGGCGGGAGGGGACAATGAGCAGTTCTTC.

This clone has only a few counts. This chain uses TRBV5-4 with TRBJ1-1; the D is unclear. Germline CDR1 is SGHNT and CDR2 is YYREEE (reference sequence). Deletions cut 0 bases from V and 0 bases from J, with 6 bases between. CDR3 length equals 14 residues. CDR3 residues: CASSLEAVNTEAFF. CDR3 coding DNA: TGTGCCAGCAGCTTGGAGGCGGTGAACACTGAAGCTTTCTTT. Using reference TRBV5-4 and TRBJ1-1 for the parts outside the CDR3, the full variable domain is ETGVTQSPTHLIKTRGQQVTLRCSSQSGHNTVSWYQQALGQGPQFIFQYYREEENGRGNFPPRFSGLQFPNYSSELNVNALELDDSALYLCASSLEAVNTEAFFGQGTRLTVV.

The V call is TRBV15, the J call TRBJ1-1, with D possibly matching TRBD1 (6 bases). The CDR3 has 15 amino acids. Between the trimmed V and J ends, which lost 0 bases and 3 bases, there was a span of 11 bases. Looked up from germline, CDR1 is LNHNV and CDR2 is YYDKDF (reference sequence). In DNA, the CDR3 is TGTGCCACCAGCAGAGAGTACAGGGTGGACACTGAAGCTTTCTTT. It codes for CATSREYRVDTEAFF.

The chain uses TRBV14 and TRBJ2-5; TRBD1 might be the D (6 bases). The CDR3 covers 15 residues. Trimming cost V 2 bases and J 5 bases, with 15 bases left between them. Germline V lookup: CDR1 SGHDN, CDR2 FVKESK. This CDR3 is CASSQLRTDRETQYF. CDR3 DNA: TGTGCCAGCAGCCAACTCCGGACAGACCGTGAGACCCAGTACTTC.

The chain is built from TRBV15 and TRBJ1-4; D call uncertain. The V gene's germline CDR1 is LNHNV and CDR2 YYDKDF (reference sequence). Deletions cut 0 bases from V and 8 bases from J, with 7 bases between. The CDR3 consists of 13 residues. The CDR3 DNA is TGTGCCACCAGCAGAGAAGTAGCGGAAAAACTGTTTTTT. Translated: CATSREVAEKLFF.

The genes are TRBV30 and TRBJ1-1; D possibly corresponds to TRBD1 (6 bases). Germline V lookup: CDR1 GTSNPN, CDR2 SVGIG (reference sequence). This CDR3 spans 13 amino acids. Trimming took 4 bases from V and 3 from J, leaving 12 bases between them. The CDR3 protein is CAWKGDADTEAFF. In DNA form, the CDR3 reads TGTGCCTGGAAGGGGGACGCAGACACTGAAGCTTTCTTT.

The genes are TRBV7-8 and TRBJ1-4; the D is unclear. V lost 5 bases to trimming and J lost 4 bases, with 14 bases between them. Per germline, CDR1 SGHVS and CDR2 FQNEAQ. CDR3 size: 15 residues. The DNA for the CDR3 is TGTGCCAGCAGCCCACTGGCCCGGAGTAATGAAAAACTGTTTTTT. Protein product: CASSPLARSNEKLFF.

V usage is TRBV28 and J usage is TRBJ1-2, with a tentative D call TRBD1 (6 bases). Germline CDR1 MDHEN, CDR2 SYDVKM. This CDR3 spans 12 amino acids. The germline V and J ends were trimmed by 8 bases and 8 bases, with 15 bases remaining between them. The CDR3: CASEYAGAGYTF. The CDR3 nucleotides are TGTGCCAGCGAATACGCGGGGGCGGGCTACACCTTC.

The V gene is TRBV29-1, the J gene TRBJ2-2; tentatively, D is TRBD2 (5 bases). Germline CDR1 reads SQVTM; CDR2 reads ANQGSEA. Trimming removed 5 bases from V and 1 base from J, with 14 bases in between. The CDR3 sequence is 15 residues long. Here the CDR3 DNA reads TGCAGCGTTCCTTCTACGAGGGAGAACACCGGGGAGCTGTTTTTT. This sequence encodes CSVPSTRENTGELFF.

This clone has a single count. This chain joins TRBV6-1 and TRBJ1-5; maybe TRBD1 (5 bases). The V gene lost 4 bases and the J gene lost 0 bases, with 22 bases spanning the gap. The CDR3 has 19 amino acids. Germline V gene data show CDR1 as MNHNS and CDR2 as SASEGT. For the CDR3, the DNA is TGTGCCAGCAGTGCAAGCGCAGGGTATAGTAACTATAGCAATCAGCCCCAGCATTTT. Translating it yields CASSASAGYSNYSNQPQHF.

The CDR3 coding sequence is TGTGCCAGCAGCTTAAATTCGGGGGATACTGAAGCTTTCTTT. It translates to CASSLNSGDTEAFF. The V gene is TRBV7-3, the J gene TRBJ1-1, with D maybe TRBD1 (5 bases). The length of the CDR3 is 14 residues. The germline V gene has CDR1 SGHTA and CDR2 FQGTGA. V dropped 1 base and J dropped 5 bases, with 11 bases sitting between them.

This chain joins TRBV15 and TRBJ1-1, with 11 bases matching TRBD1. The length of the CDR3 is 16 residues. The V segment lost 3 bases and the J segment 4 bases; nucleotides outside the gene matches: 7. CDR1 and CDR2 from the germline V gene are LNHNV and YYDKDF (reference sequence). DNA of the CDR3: TGTGCCACCAGCAGCGGGACAGGGGGTTTCGGCACTGAAGCTTTCTTT. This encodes CATSSGTGGFGTEAFF.

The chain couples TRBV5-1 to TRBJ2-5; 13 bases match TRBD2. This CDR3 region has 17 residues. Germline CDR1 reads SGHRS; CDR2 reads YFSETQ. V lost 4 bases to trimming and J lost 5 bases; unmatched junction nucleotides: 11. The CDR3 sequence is CASSREGLAGVWETQYF. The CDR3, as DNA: TGCGCCAGCAGCCGAGAAGGACTAGCGGGGGTCTGGGAGACCCAGTACTTC.